One and the same sample provided the 24 T cell receptor beta chains below, sequenced in a study of cytomegalovirus exposure and HLA in healthy donors. With 60 Vbeta and 13 Jbeta primers, the PCR was carried out. The data were produced by immunoSEQ multiplex PCR, yet TCRdb's version contains in-frame clones alone and is incomplete. Seen here are over 130,000 clones, more than 60% observed once, and the top ten hold 6.5%. The sample was PBMCs. The receptors come from a woman aged 55-70 years in good health and CMV-seronegative.

CDR3 DNA: TGTGCCAGCAGTTTAAGGACAGGGGGCAGAACCTATGGCTACACCTTC. Its translation: CASSLRTGGRTYGYTF. This chain uses TRBV27 with TRBJ1-2, with 11 bases identical to TRBD1. V shed 2 bases and J 4 bases; nucleotides not matched to a gene: 6. This CDR3 has 16 residues. In germline, CDR1 is MNHEY, CDR2 SMNVEV (reference sequence).

The chain combines TRBV5-1 with TRBJ2-1, with 7 nucleotides matching TRBD1. Germline V gene data show CDR1 as SGHRS and CDR2 as YFSETQ. V lost 3 bases, J lost 0 bases, and 3 bases stayed unmatched. This CDR3 region has 15 residues. The CDR3 bases are TGCGCCAGCAGCTCCAGGGGGAGCTCCTACAATGAGCAGTTCTTC. Residues: CASSSRGSSYNEQFF.

The table lists this clone with a few counts. The CDR3 coding sequence is TGTGCCAGCACCAACAGGGTAGCTGCGCAGCCCCAGCATTTT. Its translation: CASTNRVAAQPQHF. The chain employs TRBV6-6 and TRBJ1-5; possible D gene TRBD1, 6 bases. Germline V gives CDR1 MNHNY, CDR2 SVGAGI (reference sequence). This CDR3 comprises 14 residues. The V gene lost 7 bases and the J gene lost 7 bases, with 17 bases spanning the gap.

The chain couples TRBV18 to TRBJ2-5; 10 nucleotides align to TRBD1. J lost 4 bases, V lost 3 bases, and 5 bases had no gene match. Germline V lookup: CDR1 KGHSH, CDR2 LQKENI. The CDR3 spans 15 residues. The CDR3 reads CASSPGQGNGETQYF. DNA for the CDR3: TGTGCCAGCTCACCGGGACAGGGGAACGGAGAGACCCAGTACTTC. The full variable domain, rest sourced from reference TRBV18 and TRBJ2-5, is NAGVMQNPRHLVRRRGQEARLRCSPMKGHSHVYWYRQLPEEGLKFMVYLQKENIIDESGMPKERFSAEFPKEGPSILRIQQVVRGDSAAYFCASSPGQGNGETQYFGPGTRLLVL.

The V call is TRBV10-3, the J call TRBJ2-1; 10 nucleotides align to TRBD2. The CDR3 has 15 amino acids. V shed 10 bases and J 4 bases; nucleotides not matched to a gene: 10. Germline V gives CDR1 ENHRY, CDR2 SYGVKD. CDR3 residues: CATSEREGRYNEQFF. CDR3 nucleotide sequence: TGTGCCACCTCCGAGCGGGAGGGCCGGTACAATGAGCAGTTCTTC.

This rearrangement joins TRBV6-5 to TRBJ1-2, with 7 bases identical to TRBD1. Trimming at V came to 6 bases and at J to 5 bases, leaving 6 bases not matched to a gene. The CDR3 has 13 residues. Germline assignment: CDR1 MNHEY and CDR2 SVGAGI. The CDR3 loop is CASRSGTAYGYTF. CDR3 DNA: TGTGCCAGCAGGTCCGGGACAGCTTATGGCTACACCTTC.

This clone came up once. The chain combines TRBV5-1 with TRBJ1-3; 7 bases are shared with TRBD1. Germline lookup yields CDR1 SGHRS and CDR2 YFSETQ. Unmatched junction bases numbered 7, after V lost 2 bases and J lost 2 bases. There are 16 residues in the CDR3. CDR3 protein: CASSFEGTAAGNTIYF. CDR3 nucleotides: TGCGCCAGCAGCTTTGAAGGGACAGCCGCTGGAAACACCATATATTTT. Looking up the rest from reference TRBV5-1 and TRBJ1-3 gives the full variable domain: KAGVTQTPRYLIKTRGQQVTLSCSPISGHRSVSWYQQTPGQGLQFLFEYFSETQRNKGNFPGRFSGRQFSNSRSEMNVSTLELGDSALYLCASSFEGTAAGNTIYFGEGSWLTVV.

For this clone: This sample includes further DNA sequences coding for the same CDR3. The chain has TRBV7-9 and TRBJ2-3; 7 bases agree with TRBD2. The CDR3 covers 15 residues. J was trimmed by 4 bases and V by 3 bases; bases with no gene match: 7. CDR1 SEHNR and CDR2 FQNEAQ come from the germline V gene (reference sequence). This CDR3 is CASSFASGRADTQYF. The CDR3 nucleotides read TGTGCCAGCAGCTTCGCTAGCGGTAGGGCAGATACGCAGTATTTT.

This clone was picked up a small number of times. The genes are TRBV7-2 and TRBJ1-2; 7 bases align to TRBD1. There are 13 residues in the CDR3. In germline, CDR1 is SGHTA, CDR2 FQGNSA. J lost 8 bases, V lost 5 bases, and 8 bases had no gene match. This CDR3 reads CASSRDRVGGYTF. CDR3 DNA: TGTGCCAGCAGCCGCGACAGGGTTGGCGGCTACACCTTC.

The V gene is TRBV6-6, the J gene TRBJ2-3; 9 positions agree with TRBD2. Trimming removed 5 bases from V and 10 bases from J; junction bases left unmatched: 10. The CDR3 extends over 14 amino acids. In germline, CDR1 is MNHNY, CDR2 SVGAGI (reference sequence). Written as DNA, the CDR3 is TGTGCCAGCAGTCCCTCTAGCGGGGTCCCCCCGCAGTATTTT. This encodes CASSPSSGVPPQYF.

This clone was counted between two and nine times. The gene calls are TRBV4-3 and TRBJ2-7, with TRBD2 matching 8 bases. CDR3 size: 16 residues. The germline gives CDR1 LGHNA, CDR2 YSLEER. The V and J ends lost 1 base and 6 bases, in that order; junction bases with no gene match: 11. This chain's CDR3 is CASSQAASGLASEQYF. The CDR3 bases are TGCGCCAGCAGCCAAGCGGCTAGCGGGCTGGCTAGCGAGCAGTACTTC.

This chain links TRBV5-6 with TRBJ2-7; 8 bases align to TRBD2. Trimming removed 4 bases from V and 1 base from J; junction bases left unmatched: 7. The CDR3 totals 15 residues. The germline V gene encodes CDR1 SGHDT and CDR2 YYEEEE. The CDR3 here is CASSPLGTSSYEQYF. In DNA form, the CDR3 reads TGTGCCAGCAGCCCCCTCGGGACTAGTTCCTACGAGCAGTACTTC.

This clone is a singleton in its sample. The V call is TRBV7-2, the J call TRBJ1-5; weak D call: TRBD1 (5 bases). The CDR3 covers 18 residues. The V gene's germline CDR1 is SGHTA and CDR2 FQGNSA. V gave up 3 bases and J gave up 4 bases, with 22 bases separating them. CDR3 sequence reads: CASSLGIGQGRLNQPQHF. In nucleotides, the CDR3 is TGTGCCAGCAGCTTGGGCATCGGGCAGGGCCGCCTTAATCAGCCCCAGCATTTT.

The chain joins TRBV19 to TRBJ1-5; 7 nucleotides agree with TRBD1. This CDR3 contains 13 residues. Germline CDR1 LNHDA, CDR2 SQIVND (reference sequence). Trimming at V came to 5 bases and at J to 6 bases, leaving 4 bases not matched to a gene. This chain's CDR3 is CASSLTGRQPQHF. The CDR3 coding sequence is TGTGCCAGTAGTTTGACAGGGCGTCAGCCCCAGCATTTT.

This clone was recorded a few times. The rearrangement uses TRBV5-1 and TRBJ2-1, with D possibly TRBD1 on 6 matching bases. This CDR3 has 15 residues. The germline V gene has CDR1 SGHRS and CDR2 YFSETQ. Trimming removed 4 bases from V and 0 bases from J, with 11 bases in between. The CDR3 is CASSQDRYSYNEQFF. CDR3 bases: TGCGCCAGCAGCCAGGACAGATACTCCTACAATGAGCAGTTCTTC.

CDR3 sequence (DNA): TGTGCCAGCAGCAGATGGGCGGGAGCGGGTTACGAGCAGTACTTC. This sequence encodes CASSRWAGAGYEQYF. This chain connects TRBV5-6 to TRBJ2-7, with 7 bases matching TRBD2. CDR3 length: 15 amino acids. After removal of 4 bases from V and 4 bases from J, the junction contained 11 bases not matched to a gene. CDR1 and CDR2 from the germline V gene are SGHDT and YYEEEE.

The chain joins TRBV19 to TRBJ2-3; 8 positions match TRBD2. This CDR3 has 14 residues. The V gene's germline CDR1 is LNHDA and CDR2 SQIVND (reference sequence). J lost 6 bases, V lost 5 bases, and 7 bases had no gene match. The CDR3 loop reads CASSPGTSFDTQYF. The CDR3 region has the DNA TGTGCCAGTAGTCCCGGGACTAGTTTCGATACGCAGTATTTT.

As concerns this clone: The junction shows a germline mismatch at one end, possibly a read error. This sequence joins TRBV5-1 and TRBJ2-5; 9 bases map to TRBD2. The CDR3 is made up of 14 amino acids. CDR1 and CDR2 (germline): SGHRS, YFSETQ. The CDR3 loop is CVSSRRGGEETQYF. The CDR3 DNA reads as TGCGTCAGCAGCCGCCGCGGGGGGGAAGAGACCCAGTACTTC.

The rearrangement links TRBV4-3 to TRBJ2-5, with TRBD2 matching 8 bases. Gene TRBJ2-7 matches the end of the DNA better, so the J call may be wrong. The CDR3 is 15 residues long. Germline V gene sequence: CDR1 LGHNA, CDR2 YSLEER. The CDR3 DNA sequence: TGCGCCAGCAGCAAAGTGCCGGGGGGGACCTACGAGCAGTACTTC. Encoded protein: CASSKVPGGTYEQYF.

This clone has a handful of counts. Other DNA variants within this sample encode the same CDR3. This chain joins TRBV6-1 and TRBJ1-6; no clear D. The CDR3 has 14 amino acids. The V end was cut by 0 bases, the J end by 8 bases, with 8 bases between. CDR1 and CDR2 (germline): MNHNS, SASEGT. CDR3 in DNA: TGTGCCAGCAGTGAAGCATGGGGAGATTCACCCCTCCACTTT. The encoded protein is CASSEAWGDSPLHF.

This chain joins TRBV10-3 and TRBJ2-3, with 7 nucleotides matching TRBD2. The CDR3 has 17 amino acids. The V and J ends lost 0 bases and 2 bases, in that order; junction bases with no gene match: 8. Germline CDR1 is ENHRY and CDR2 is SYGVKD. The CDR3 spells CAISESGTINTTDTQYF. The DNA of the CDR3 is TGTGCCATCAGTGAGTCGGGGACTATTAACACCACAGATACGCAGTATTTT.

Comment on this clone: The identical CDR3 is also encoded by other nucleotide sequences in the sample. The genes are TRBV5-8 and TRBJ1-5; no clear D. CDR1 and CDR2 from the germline V gene are SGHTS and YDEGEE. With 0 bases removed from V and 0 bases from J, the gap between germline ends came to 10 bases. The CDR3 loop spans 16 amino acids. CDR3 amino acids: CASSLGQAYSNQPQHF. The CDR3 bases are TGTGCCAGCAGCTTGGGGCAGGCTTATAGCAATCAGCCCCAGCATTTT.

The gene calls are TRBV7-8 and TRBJ2-7; D might be TRBD2 (5 bases). Germline V gene sequence: CDR1 SGHVS, CDR2 FQNEAQ. Between the trimmed V and J ends, which lost 5 bases and 6 bases, there was a span of 14 bases. This CDR3 is built from 13 residues. CDR3: CASSRGGLAEQYF. For the CDR3, the DNA is TGTGCCAGCAGCCGAGGTGGTCTAGCCGAGCAGTACTTC. Based on the CDR3 plus reference TRBV7-8 and TRBJ2-7, the full variable domain is GAGVSQSPRYKVAKRGQDVALRCDPISGHVSLFWYQQALGQGPEFLTYFQNEAQLDKSGLPSDRFFAERPEGSVSTLKIQRTQQEDSAVYLCASSRGGLAEQYFGPGTRLTVT.

This chain joins TRBV5-4 and TRBJ2-2, with D unclear. Trimming pared 6 bases from V and 2 bases from J, leaving 11 bases between. The CDR3 sequence is 14 residues long. Germline V gives CDR1 SGHNT, CDR2 YYREEE (reference sequence). CDR3 loop: CASTILGNTGELFF. The CDR3 DNA follows: TGTGCCAGCACCATCCTCGGTAACACCGGGGAGCTGTTTTTT.